A single sample is the source of the 2 T cell receptor beta chains below, sequenced in a study of cytomegalovirus exposure and HLA in healthy donors (dated 2017 in TCRdb). Receptor libraries were prepared by the immunoSEQ multiplex PCR assay. For the multiplex PCR, a mixture combining 60 forward primers for TCR Vbeta segments and 13 reverse primers for TCR Jbeta segments was used. The table comes from immuneACCESS by way of TCRdb, which keeps in-frame sequences with V and J called. Part of the clones is missing from these tables; in studies checked, under half for an unresolved V gene and the rest for unknown reasons. The sample yields some 91,000 clones; about two thirds were counted once. The ten most abundant clones make up 2% to 2.5% of the sample. The sample consisted of PBMCs. The source is a human donor in good health.

The CDR3 reads CSVEATSGGGSYNEQFF. The CDR3 DNA follows: TGCAGCGTTGAGGCGACTAGCGGGGGTGGCTCCTACAATGAGCAGTTCTTC. The rearrangement joins TRBV29-1 to TRBJ2-1; 12 bases line up with TRBD2. With V trimmed by 3 bases and J by 0 bases, 6 bases remained unmatched. CDR1 SQVTM and CDR2 ANQGSEA come from the germline V gene. This CDR3 contains 17 residues.

The chain links TRBV7-3 to TRBJ2-3; D uncertain. The CDR3 spans 14 residues. Trimming pared 3 bases from V and 2 bases from J, leaving 9 bases between. From germline, CDR1 is SGHTA and CDR2 FQGTGA. The CDR3 DNA sequence: TGTGCCAGCAGCTTTGGTCCAGTCACAGATACGCAGTATTTT. It specifies CASSFGPVTDTQYF.